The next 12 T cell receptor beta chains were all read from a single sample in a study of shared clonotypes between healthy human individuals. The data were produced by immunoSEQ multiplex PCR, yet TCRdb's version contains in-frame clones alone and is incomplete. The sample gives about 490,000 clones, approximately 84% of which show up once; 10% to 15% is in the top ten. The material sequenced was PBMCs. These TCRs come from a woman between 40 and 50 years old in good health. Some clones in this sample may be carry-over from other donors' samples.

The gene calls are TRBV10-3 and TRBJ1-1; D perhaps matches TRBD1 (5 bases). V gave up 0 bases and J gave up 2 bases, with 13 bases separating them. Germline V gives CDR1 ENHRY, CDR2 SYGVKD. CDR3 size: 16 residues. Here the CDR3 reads CAISESLFGGNTEAFF. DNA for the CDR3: TGTGCCATCAGTGAGTCGTTGTTTGGGGGAAACACTGAAGCTTTCTTT.

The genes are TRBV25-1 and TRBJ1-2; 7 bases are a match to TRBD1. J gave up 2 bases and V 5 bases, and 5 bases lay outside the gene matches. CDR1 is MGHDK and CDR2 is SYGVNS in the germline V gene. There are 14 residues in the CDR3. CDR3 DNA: TGTGCCAGCAGTTTCCCGGGACAGAACTATGGCTACACCTTC. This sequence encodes CASSFPGQNYGYTF.

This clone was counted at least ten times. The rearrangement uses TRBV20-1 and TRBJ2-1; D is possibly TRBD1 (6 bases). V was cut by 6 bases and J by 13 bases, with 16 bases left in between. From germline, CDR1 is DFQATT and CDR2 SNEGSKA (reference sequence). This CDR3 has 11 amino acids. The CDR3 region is CSAQEGVHQFF. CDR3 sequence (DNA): TGCAGTGCCCAAGAGGGGGTACACCAGTTCTTC.

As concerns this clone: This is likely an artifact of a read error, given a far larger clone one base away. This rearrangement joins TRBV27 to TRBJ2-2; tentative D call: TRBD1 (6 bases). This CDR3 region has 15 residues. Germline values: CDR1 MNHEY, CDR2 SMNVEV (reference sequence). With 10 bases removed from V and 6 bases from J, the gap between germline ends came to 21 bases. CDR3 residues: CATYRDNGFAGELFF. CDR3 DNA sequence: TGTGCCACCTACCGGGACAACGGCTTCGCCGGGGAGCTGTTTTTT.

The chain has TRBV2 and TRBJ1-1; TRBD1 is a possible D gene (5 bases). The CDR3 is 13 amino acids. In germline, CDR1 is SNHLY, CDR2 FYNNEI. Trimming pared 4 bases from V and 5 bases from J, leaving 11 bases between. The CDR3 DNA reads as TGTGCCAGCAGTGCAGGGTCGGGGACTGAAGCTTTCTTT. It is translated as CASSAGSGTEAFF.

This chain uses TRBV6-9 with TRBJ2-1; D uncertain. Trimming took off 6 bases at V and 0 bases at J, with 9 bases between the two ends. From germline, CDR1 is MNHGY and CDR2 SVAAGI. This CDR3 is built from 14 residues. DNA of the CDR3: TGTGCCAGCAGATACGGGTGCTCCTACAATGAGCAGTTCTTC. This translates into CASRYGCSYNEQFF.

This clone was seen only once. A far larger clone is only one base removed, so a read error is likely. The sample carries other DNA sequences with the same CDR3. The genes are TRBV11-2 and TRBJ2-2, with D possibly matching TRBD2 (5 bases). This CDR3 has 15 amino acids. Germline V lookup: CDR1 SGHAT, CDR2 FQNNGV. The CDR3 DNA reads TGCGCCAGCACCCCGATGGGAGCGAACACCGGGGAGCTGTTTTTT. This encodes CASTPMGANTGELFF.

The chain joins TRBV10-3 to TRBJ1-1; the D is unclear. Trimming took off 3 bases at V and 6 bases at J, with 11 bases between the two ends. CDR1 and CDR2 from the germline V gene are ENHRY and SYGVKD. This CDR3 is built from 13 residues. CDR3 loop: CAISEDRRAEAFF. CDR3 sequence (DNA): TGTGCCATCAGTGAAGACCGAAGGGCTGAAGCTTTCTTT.

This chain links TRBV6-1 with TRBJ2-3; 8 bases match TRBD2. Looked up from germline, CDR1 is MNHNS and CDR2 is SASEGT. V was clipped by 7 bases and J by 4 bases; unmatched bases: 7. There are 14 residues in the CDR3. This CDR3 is CASKGGLAADTQYF. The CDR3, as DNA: TGTGCCAGCAAAGGAGGACTAGCAGCAGATACGCAGTATTTT.

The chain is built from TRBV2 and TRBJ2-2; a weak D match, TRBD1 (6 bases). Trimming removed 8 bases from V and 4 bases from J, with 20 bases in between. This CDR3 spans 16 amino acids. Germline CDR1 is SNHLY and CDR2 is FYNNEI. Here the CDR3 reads CASSVAGVGLTGELFF. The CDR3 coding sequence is TGTGCCAGCTCCGTGGCAGGGGTCGGTCTCACCGGGGAGCTGTTTTTT.

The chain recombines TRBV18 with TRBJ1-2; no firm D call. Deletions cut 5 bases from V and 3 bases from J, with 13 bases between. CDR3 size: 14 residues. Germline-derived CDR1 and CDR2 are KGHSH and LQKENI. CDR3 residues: CASSSPDGDYGYTF. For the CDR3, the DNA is TGTGCCAGCTCATCCCCCGACGGGGACTATGGCTACACCTTC.

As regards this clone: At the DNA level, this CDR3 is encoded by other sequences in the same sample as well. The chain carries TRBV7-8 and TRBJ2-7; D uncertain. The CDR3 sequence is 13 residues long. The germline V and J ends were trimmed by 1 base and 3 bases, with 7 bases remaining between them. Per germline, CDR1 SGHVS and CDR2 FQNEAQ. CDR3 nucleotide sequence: TGTGCCAGCAGCTTAGGATTTAGCTACGAGCAGTACTTC. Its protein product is CASSLGFSYEQYF.